This T cell receptor beta chain was recorded in a study of CD8+ T cells in alopecia areata. Findings and limits, study-wide: Higher clonality and more expanded CD8+ clones appeared in lesional than normal scalp.

To note about this clone: Its matching antigen is unknown.

PBMCs yielded sorted CD4+ and CD8+ T cells. This CDR3 has 15 amino acids. The germline V gene has CDR1 SGHDT and CDR2 YYEEEE. Deletions cut 5 bases from V and 0 bases from J, with 11 bases between. Extracted RNA was reverse transcribed into cDNA, the sequencing template. The table came from immunoSEQ multiplex PCR; TCRdb's copy has only in-frame clones and leaves some out. The sample lists around 190,000 clones; about 56% were seen once. The source of this sequence is a human donor in good health. This rearrangement joins TRBV5-6 to TRBJ1-4, with D tentatively TRBD1 (5 bases). Material: CD8+ T cells sorted from blood. CDR3 protein: CASSRDAATNEKLFF. CDR3 coding DNA: TGTGCCAGCAGTCGGGACGCTGCAACTAATGAAAAACTGTTTTTT.